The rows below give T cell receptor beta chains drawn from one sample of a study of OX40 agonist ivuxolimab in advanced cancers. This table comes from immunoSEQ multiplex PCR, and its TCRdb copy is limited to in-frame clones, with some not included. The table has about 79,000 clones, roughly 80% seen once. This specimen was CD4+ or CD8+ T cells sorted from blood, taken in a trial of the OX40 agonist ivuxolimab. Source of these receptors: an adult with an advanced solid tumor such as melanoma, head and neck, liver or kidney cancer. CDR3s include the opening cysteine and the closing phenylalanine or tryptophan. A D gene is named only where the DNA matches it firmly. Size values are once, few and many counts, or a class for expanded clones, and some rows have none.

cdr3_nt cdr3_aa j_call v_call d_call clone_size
TGTGCCAGCATGGTGGGGGGGGCCGTCTACAATGAGCAGTTCTTC CASMVGGAVYNEQFF TRBJ2-1 TRBV6-5 NA NA
TGCGCCAGCAGCTTGGTTGGGGGCCCCTACAATGAGCAGTTCTTC CASSLVGGPYNEQFF TRBJ2-1 TRBV5-1 NA NA
TGTGCCAGTAGTCTAGGACAGGGCAATCAGCCCCAGCATTTT CASSLGQGNQPQHF TRBJ1-5 TRBV19 TRBD1 NA
TGTGCCAGCAGTTTAGGTCAAGGCTACACCTTC CASSLGQGYTF TRBJ1-2 TRBV6-6 NA NA
TGTGCCAGCAGCTTGGCTCCGGGACAGGGGTACTATGGCTACACCTTC CASSLAPGQGYYGYTF TRBJ1-2 TRBV5-4 TRBD1 once
TGCGCCAGCAGCTTCACACAGTTCAACTATGGCTACACCTTC CASSFTQFNYGYTF TRBJ1-2 TRBV5-1 NA once
TGCGCCAGTTTAGCGGGAGGCTCCCTCACCAACAATGAGCAGTTCTTC CASLAGGSLTNNEQFF TRBJ2-1 TRBV5-1 TRBD2 few
TGTGCCAGCAGACCTTCACCCAATCAGCCCCAGCATTTT CASRPSPNQPQHF TRBJ1-5 TRBV6-6 NA once
TGTGCCAGCAGTCGGCCGGGACAGACAACCTACGAGCAGTACTTC CASSRPGQTTYEQYF TRBJ2-7 TRBV27 TRBD1 NA
TGTGCCTGGAGTGTATCTAGCGGGAAGGCAGATACGCAGTATTTT CAWSVSSGKADTQYF TRBJ2-3 TRBV30 TRBD2 NA
TGTGCCTGGAGTTATAGCGCGAACACCGGGGAGCTGTTTTTT CAWSYSANTGELFF TRBJ2-2 TRBV30 NA NA
TGTGCCAGCAGCCAAGATGGCTCAGGGGTAGGCGCTTTCTTT CASSQDGSGVGAFF TRBJ1-1 TRBV4-2 NA few
TGTGCCAGCAGCCTCCTGGACAGCCGCTCCCAAGCTTTCTTT CASSLLDSRSQAFF TRBJ1-1 TRBV7-2 NA NA
TGTGCCAGCTCCCGCGGGTTGGCTAATGAGCAGTTCTTC CASSRGLANEQFF TRBJ2-1 TRBV18 NA NA
TGCGCCAGCAGCCGCGACCGACCGGAGAGAGAGACCCAGTACTTC CASSRDRPERETQYF TRBJ2-5 TRBV5-1 NA NA
TGTGCCTGGAGTATCGGCCAGGGCCTCACGCAAGAGACCCAGTACTTC CAWSIGQGLTQETQYF TRBJ2-5 TRBV30 NA NA
TGCGCCAGCAGCTTGGCCGGGACTAGCGGCAATGAGCAGTTCTTC CASSLAGTSGNEQFF TRBJ2-1 TRBV5-1 TRBD2 NA
TGTGCCAGCAGCCTAGGAGTCAGGGAGACCCAGTACTTC CASSLGVRETQYF TRBJ2-5 TRBV7-2 NA NA
TGTGCCAGCACCCGAAACGGGGACCCCGGAAACACCATATATTTT CASTRNGDPGNTIYF TRBJ1-3 TRBV6-5 NA NA
TGTGCCAGCAGTGACCTGGGAGTTGGCGGCTACACCTTC CASSDLGVGGYTF TRBJ1-2 TRBV6-6 NA few